This is a list of T cell receptor beta chains from one sample in a study of blood T cell repertoires in COVID-19. The method was immunoSEQ multiplex PCR; TCRdb's version includes in-frame clones alone and lacks a portion of them. The sample includes roughly 250,000 clones, approximately 82% of them seen just once. Sequences were obtained from peripheral blood. The receptors originated from a woman older than 75 with active or convalescent COVID-19. Each CDR3 is given with its conserved first and last residue. Each record gives: V gene, D gene, clone size, CDR3 length, J gene, CDR3 protein, CDR3 DNA. D genes are given only for firm matches. Some rows mark clone size as missing; the rest say once, few, many or name a class of expanded clone.

v_gene: TRBV5-5
d_gene: TRBD1
abundance: .
len: 17
j_gene: TRBJ1-4
CDR3aa: CASSLHSTGRVNEKLFF
CDR3nt: TGTGCCAGCAGCCTACACTCGACAGGGCGGGTTAATGAAAAACTGTTTTTT

v_gene: TRBV10-3
d_gene: .
abundance: few
len: 12
j_gene: TRBJ1-1
CDR3aa: CAIQGSGTEAFF
CDR3nt: TGTGCCATTCAGGGGAGTGGGACTGAAGCTTTCTTT

v_gene: TRBV5-1
d_gene: .
abundance: .
len: 14
j_gene: TRBJ2-5
CDR3aa: CASSFFGIEETQYF
CDR3nt: TGCGCCAGCAGCTTCTTCGGGATCGAAGAGACCCAGTACTTC

v_gene: TRBV4-2
d_gene: TRBD1
abundance: .
len: 19
j_gene: TRBJ1-6
CDR3aa: CASSQGRTGAYSYNSPLHF
CDR3nt: TGTGCCAGCAGCCAAGGTAGGACAGGGGCATACTCCTATAATTCACCCCTCCACTTT

v_gene: TRBV7-2
d_gene: TRBD1
abundance: .
len: 14
j_gene: TRBJ2-7
CDR3aa: CASSLRGQGYEQYF
CDR3nt: TGTGCCAGCAGCTTAAGAGGACAGGGATACGAGCAGTACTTC

v_gene: TRBV6-5
d_gene: .
abundance: .
len: 15
j_gene: TRBJ1-1
CDR3aa: CASSYSALMNTEAFF
CDR3nt: TGTGCCAGCAGTTACAGTGCGCTCATGAACACTGAAGCTTTCTTT

v_gene: TRBV19
d_gene: .
abundance: .
len: 11
j_gene: TRBJ1-1
CDR3aa: CASSIGSRAFF
CDR3nt: TGTGCCAGTAGTATAGGTTCCCGAGCTTTCTTT

v_gene: TRBV28
d_gene: .
abundance: .
len: 15
j_gene: TRBJ1-2
CDR3aa: CASSSPDMVNYGYTF
CDR3nt: TGTGCCAGCAGTTCCCCCGACATGGTCAACTATGGCTACACCTTC

v_gene: TRBV2
d_gene: .
abundance: .
len: 16
j_gene: TRBJ2-5
CDR3aa: CASKIPWASLQETQYF
CDR3nt: TGTGCCAGTAAAATCCCATGGGCCAGTCTCCAAGAGACCCAGTACTTC

v_gene: TRBV5-1
d_gene: TRBD2
abundance: .
len: 16
j_gene: TRBJ2-7
CDR3aa: CASSSRHAGGSYEQYF
CDR3nt: TGCGCCAGCAGCTCAAGACACGCGGGGGGCTCCTACGAGCAGTACTTC

v_gene: TRBV10-1
d_gene: .
abundance: many
len: 13
j_gene: TRBJ1-6
CDR3aa: CASSDQYNSPLHF
CDR3nt: TGCGCCAGCAGTGACCAGTACAATTCACCCCTCCACTTT

v_gene: TRBV7-8
d_gene: TRBD2
abundance: .
len: 15
j_gene: TRBJ2-1
CDR3aa: CASSRLAGTYNEQFF
CDR3nt: TGTGCCAGCAGCCGACTAGCGGGAACTTACAATGAGCAGTTCTTC

v_gene: TRBV7-8
d_gene: .
abundance: .
len: 15
j_gene: TRBJ2-1
CDR3aa: CASSSLSSAIYEQFF
CDR3nt: TGTGCCAGCAGCTCCCTGTCTAGCGCTATCTATGAGCAGTTCTTC

v_gene: TRBV2
d_gene: .
abundance: .
len: 12
j_gene: TRBJ2-7
CDR3aa: CASKGGGDEQYF
CDR3nt: TGTGCCAGCAAAGGGGGGGGCGACGAGCAGTACTTC

v_gene: TRBV19
d_gene: TRBD1
abundance: few
len: 13
j_gene: TRBJ1-4
CDR3aa: CASEQGPSEKLFF
CDR3nt: TGTGCCAGTGAACAGGGGCCAAGTGAAAAACTGTTTTTT

v_gene: TRBV7-8
d_gene: .
abundance: .
len: 16
j_gene: TRBJ1-6
CDR3aa: CASSLDDRELNSPLHF
CDR3nt: TGTGCCAGCAGCTTAGACGACAGAGAGCTAAATTCACCCCTCCACTTT

v_gene: TRBV10-2
d_gene: .
abundance: .
len: 16
j_gene: TRBJ1-3
CDR3aa: CASSLTGNPPGNTIYF
CDR3nt: TGCGCCAGCAGTCTTACAGGGAACCCCCCTGGAAACACCATATATTTT

v_gene: TRBV19
d_gene: .
abundance: .
len: 14
j_gene: TRBJ1-2
CDR3aa: CASRTLQGNYGYTF
CDR3nt: TGTGCCAGCCGAACTCTACAGGGCAACTATGGCTACACCTTC

v_gene: TRBV28
d_gene: .
abundance: .
len: 13
j_gene: TRBJ1-2
CDR3aa: CASSWEARVGYTF
CDR3nt: TGTGCCAGCAGCTGGGAGGCTAGGGTTGGCTACACCTTC

v_gene: TRBV6-4
d_gene: .
abundance: .
len: 13
j_gene: TRBJ1-5
CDR3aa: CASSEGYGAPQHF
CDR3nt: TGTGCCAGCAGTGAGGGTTATGGGGCTCCCCAGCATTTT

v_gene: TRBV18
d_gene: TRBD1
abundance: .
len: 16
j_gene: TRBJ1-5
CDR3aa: CASSPTGTGVNQPQHF
CDR3nt: TGTGCCAGCTCACCTACCGGGACAGGGGTTAATCAGCCCCAGCATTTT

v_gene: TRBV12-3/TRBV12-4
d_gene: TRBD2
abundance: .
len: 13
j_gene: TRBJ2-5
CDR3aa: CASSRLAGETQYF
CDR3nt: TGTGCCAGCAGCAGACTAGCTGGTGAGACCCAGTACTTC

v_gene: TRBV3-1/TRBV3-2
d_gene: .
abundance: few
len: 19
j_gene: TRBJ1-3
CDR3aa: CASSHHSGGLASRGNTIYF
CDR3nt: TGTGCCAGCAGCCATCACTCGGGAGGATTAGCTTCGAGAGGAAACACCATATATTTT

v_gene: TRBV19
d_gene: TRBD1
abundance: once
len: 18
j_gene: TRBJ2-7
CDR3aa: CASSIAHPSGTADYEQYF
CDR3nt: TGTGCCAGTAGTATAGCCCATCCGTCCGGGACAGCTGACTACGAGCAGTACTTC

v_gene: TRBV10-2
d_gene: .
abundance: .
len: 15
j_gene: TRBJ2-7
CDR3aa: CASGDSTTTSYEQYF
CDR3nt: TGCGCCAGCGGAGACAGTACAACCACCTCCTACGAGCAGTACTTC

v_gene: TRBV9
d_gene: TRBD1
abundance: .
len: 14
j_gene: TRBJ2-5
CDR3aa: CASTVGTGLETQYF
CDR3nt: TGTGCCAGCACTGTCGGGACAGGGCTAGAGACCCAGTACTTC

v_gene: TRBV5-1
d_gene: .
abundance: few
len: 12
j_gene: TRBJ1-1
CDR3aa: CASREGNTEAFF
CDR3nt: TGCGCCAGCAGGGAGGGGAACACTGAAGCTTTCTTT

v_gene: TRBV5-1
d_gene: TRBD1
abundance: .
len: 14
j_gene: TRBJ2-3
CDR3aa: CASSSGTATDTQYF
CDR3nt: TGCGCCAGCAGCTCCGGGACAGCGACAGATACGCAGTATTTT

v_gene: TRBV12-3/TRBV12-4
d_gene: .
abundance: .
len: 13
j_gene: TRBJ1-2
CDR3aa: CASSRGQTLGYTF
CDR3nt: TGTGCCAGCAGTCGAGGACAGACCCTAGGCTACACCTTC

v_gene: TRBV28
d_gene: .
abundance: few
len: 16
j_gene: TRBJ1-6
CDR3aa: CASSSLGHYYNSPLHF
CDR3nt: TGTGCCAGCAGTTCCCTGGGGCATTATTATAATTCACCCCTCCACTTT

v_gene: TRBV11-1
d_gene: TRBD2
abundance: .
len: 15
j_gene: TRBJ2-1
CDR3aa: CASSRLGLAGGKQFF
CDR3nt: TGTGCCAGCAGCCGACTCGGACTAGCGGGAGGCAAGCAGTTCTTC

v_gene: TRBV3-1/TRBV3-2
d_gene: TRBD1
abundance: .
len: 16
j_gene: TRBJ1-2
CDR3aa: CASSQDYQGAGNGYTF
CDR3nt: TGTGCCAGCAGCCAAGATTATCAGGGGGCGGGGAATGGCTACACCTTC

v_gene: TRBV15
d_gene: .
abundance: few
len: 16
j_gene: TRBJ2-1
CDR3aa: CATSRMASIGIDEQFF
CDR3nt: TGTGCCACCAGCAGAATGGCTAGCATTGGTATCGATGAGCAGTTCTTC

v_gene: TRBV2
d_gene: TRBD2
abundance: .
len: 16
j_gene: TRBJ2-3
CDR3aa: CASRVGLAGDTDTQYF
CDR3nt: TGTGCCAGCAGGGTAGGACTAGCGGGGGACACAGATACGCAGTATTTT

v_gene: TRBV19
d_gene: TRBD2
abundance: .
len: 17
j_gene: TRBJ2-3
CDR3aa: CASSARAGLQSTDTQYF
CDR3nt: TGTGCCAGTAGTGCGCGGGCGGGACTACAATCCACAGATACGCAGTATTTT

v_gene: TRBV5-1
d_gene: TRBD1
abundance: .
len: 17
j_gene: TRBJ2-6
CDR3aa: CASSLSTGRTGANVLTF
CDR3nt: TGCGCCAGCAGCTTGTCGACAGGGAGAACTGGGGCCAACGTCCTGACTTTC

v_gene: TRBV23-1
d_gene: .
abundance: .
len: 17
j_gene: TRBJ2-7
CDR3aa: CASSQFGRQIGTYEQYF
CDR3nt: TGCGCCAGCAGTCAATTTGGCAGGCAGATTGGTACCTACGAGCAGTACTTC

v_gene: TRBV6-6
d_gene: .
abundance: .
len: 14
j_gene: TRBJ1-2
CDR3aa: CASSSGTTNYGYTF
CDR3nt: TGTGCCAGCAGCTCCGGGACAACTAACTATGGCTACACCTTC

v_gene: TRBV28
d_gene: .
abundance: few
len: 12
j_gene: TRBJ1-4
CDR3aa: CATCNQGEKLFF
CDR3nt: TGTGCCACCTGTAACCAGGGGGAAAAACTGTTTTTT

v_gene: TRBV5-1
d_gene: TRBD1
abundance: .
len: 15
j_gene: TRBJ1-3
CDR3aa: CASSSGQGSGNTIYF
CDR3nt: TGCGCCAGCAGCTCAGGACAGGGCTCTGGAAACACCATATATTTT

v_gene: TRBV4-2
d_gene: TRBD2
abundance: .
len: 16
j_gene: TRBJ2-1
CDR3aa: CASSQISGTHYNEQFF
CDR3nt: TGTGCCAGCAGCCAGATTAGCGGGACGCACTACAATGAGCAGTTCTTC

v_gene: TRBV2
d_gene: .
abundance: .
len: 15
j_gene: TRBJ1-5
CDR3aa: CASSETGPRREPQHF
CDR3nt: TGTGCCAGCAGTGAAACGGGACCCCGGAGGGAGCCCCAGCATTTT

v_gene: TRBV6-6
d_gene: .
abundance: few
len: 13
j_gene: TRBJ1-1
CDR3aa: CASSDSAVDEAFF
CDR3nt: TGTGCCAGCAGTGACTCGGCGGTGGATGAAGCTTTCTTT

v_gene: TRBV6-4
d_gene: .
abundance: .
len: 15
j_gene: TRBJ2-6
CDR3aa: CASSLQSSGANVLTF
CDR3nt: TGTGCCAGCAGTTTACAGAGTTCTGGGGCCAACGTCCTGACTTTC

v_gene: TRBV2
d_gene: .
abundance: .
len: 13
j_gene: TRBJ2-7
CDR3aa: CASSTNDGVLQYF
CDR3nt: TGTGCCAGCAGTACTAACGACGGGGTCTTGCAGTACTTC

v_gene: TRBV27
d_gene: TRBD1
abundance: few
len: 17
j_gene: TRBJ1-6
CDR3aa: CASSGGTGGSYNSPLHF
CDR3nt: TGTGCCAGCAGTGGCGGGACAGGGGGCTCCTATAATTCACCCCTCCACTTT

v_gene: TRBV6-2/TRBV6-3
d_gene: TRBD1
abundance: .
len: 15
j_gene: TRBJ2-7
CDR3aa: CASSGGQGVSYEQYF
CDR3nt: TGTGCCAGCAGTGGGGGACAGGGTGTCTCCTACGAGCAGTACTTC

v_gene: TRBV2
d_gene: .
abundance: .
len: 15
j_gene: TRBJ2-5
CDR3aa: CASSEARAYQETQYF
CDR3nt: TGTGCCAGCAGTGAAGCGAGAGCCTACCAAGAGACCCAGTACTTC

v_gene: TRBV11-2
d_gene: .
abundance: .
len: 13
j_gene: TRBJ2-7
CDR3aa: CASSLGQDYEQYF
CDR3nt: TGTGCCAGCAGCTTAGGACAGGACTACGAGCAGTACTTC

v_gene: TRBV5-1
d_gene: TRBD1
abundance: .
len: 15
j_gene: TRBJ1-5
CDR3aa: CASSPGTGADQPQHF
CDR3nt: TGCGCCAGCAGTCCGGGGACAGGGGCTGATCAGCCCCAGCATTTT